This T cell receptor (beta chain) was sequenced during a study of shared clonotypes between healthy human individuals. Whole-study context: Every donor yielded three CD4 naive, three CD4 memory, two CD8 naive and one CD8 memory plate. Notes on the study in general: The four-donor shared clonotypes exceeded non-shared clonotypes in generation probability, with non-shared ones scoring lower.

Profiled with immunoSEQ multiplex PCR; TCRdb holds only in-frame clones, not every one. Of around 330,000 clones in the sample, approximately 79% were seen once. On this clone: Antigen unknown.

Each donor was a Caucasian adult residing in Nashville, Tennessee. Memory CD4+ cells were the fraction left after CD45RA+ naive selection. Trimming cost V 2 bases and J 0 bases, with 13 bases left between them. This CDR3 region has 16 residues. Germline V gene data show CDR1 as SGHDT and CDR2 as YYEEEE. The V gene is TRBV5-6, the J gene TRBJ2-3, with no clear D. The sequenced material came from memory CD4+ T cells sorted from blood. The subset is: CD45RA-negative fraction. This receptor was taken from a man aged 25 to 40 in good health. This chain's CDR3 is CASSFQVNPSTDTQYF. The CDR3 coding sequence is TGTGCCAGCAGCTTCCAGGTGAATCCTAGCACAGATACGCAGTATTTT.